This section outlines one TCR beta chain sequence together with its context. These data belong to a study of blood T cell repertoires in COVID-19. Study overall: Sites in the United States, Italy and Spain provided acute and convalescent COVID-19 samples. Sources were T cells, B-cell-depleted T cells, or PBMCs; the material itself was cDNA or gDNA.

This table comes from immunoSEQ multiplex PCR, and its TCRdb copy is limited to in-frame clones, with some not included. Of some 250,000 clones in the sample, roughly four fifths were seen once. What the recovered Cohort 3 donors had was two negative PCRs, clearance, or symptom resolution. V lost 5 bases, J lost 6 bases, and 13 bases stayed unmatched. The CDR3 totals 16 residues. From germline, CDR1 is GTSNPN and CDR2 SVGIG (reference sequence). Sample: PBMCs or T cells enriched from blood (not recorded which). The chain couples TRBV30 to TRBJ2-2, with TRBD2 matching 9 bases. The TCR was taken from a man aged 35 to 55 who had recovered from COVID-19. In nucleotides, the CDR3 is TGTGCCTGGGTCCGCGATAGCGGGAGTTTCCCCGGGGAGCTGTTTTTT. The encoded protein is CAWVRDSGSFPGELFF.